This TCR beta chain was identified during a study of T-cell reconstitution after alpha-beta-depleted transplantation in children. Points from the study as a whole: At one year after transplant, newly produced T cells mostly accounted for T-cell counts and diversity. It was surviving recipient T cells and thymic progenitors that gave some patients high TCRbeta diversity at day 60.

Trimming cost V 5 bases and J 3 bases; bases outside gene matches: 7. Germline V lookup: CDR1 DFQATT, CDR2 SNEGSKA (reference sequence). This CDR3 has 14 residues. With regard to this clonotype: Its antigen is unknown.

A TCRbeta library incorporating unique molecular identifiers was prepared. TCRdb redid the calling of the PCR reads with MiXCR, one entry per CDR3 protein. Seen here are around 580,000 distinct CDR3 sequences, around 27% observed once, and the top ten hold around 36%. This rearrangement joins TRBV20-1 to TRBJ2-1, with TRBD2 identical over 7 bases. This sequence originates from a boy under three years old with Wiskott-Aldrich syndrome, due to receive a stem cell transplant. The sequenced sample was PBMCs, obtained before TCRalphabeta/CD19-depleted stem cell transplant. The CDR3 spells CSARTSAYYNEQFF. DNA of the CDR3: TGCAGTGCTCGAACTAGCGCGTACTACAATGAGCAGTTCTTC.